The T cell receptor beta chain under discussion was sequenced for a study of cytomegalovirus exposure and HLA in healthy donors. Points from the study as a whole: Cytomegalovirus status, reportedly, was diagnosed with high specificity and sensitivity by the classifier. TCR beta sequences numbering more than 15,000 were associated with HLA alleles at 0.05 false discovery rate in a later analysis. Accurate predictions that matched the HLA-A and HLA-B alleles of most subjects were reportedly made from TCR beta sequences. In an earlier analysis, productive rearrangement rates for most beta V segments clustered near 87% or 30%.

In the PCR, 60 Vbeta and 13 Jbeta primers were used. Sequencing was performed with immunoSEQ multiplex PCR; in TCRdb, only in-frame clones are kept and a portion is missing. The sample has some 130,000 clones, approximately 75% seen once; the top ten hold 5.9%. This clone was observed a single time. Its specificity is unknown. Trimming took 4 bases from V and 3 from J, leaving 13 bases between them. Germline CDR1 is SGDLS and CDR2 is YYNGEE. The CDR3 has 14 residues. The chain recombines TRBV9 with TRBJ1-1; maybe TRBD1 (6 bases). The TCR sequence derives from a woman aged 35 to 49 in good health and CMV-seropositive. Sequenced input: PBMCs. As DNA, the CDR3 is TGTGCCAGCAGCCCGACAGGACTGGACACTGAAGCTTTCTTT. Translation gives CASSPTGLDTEAFF.